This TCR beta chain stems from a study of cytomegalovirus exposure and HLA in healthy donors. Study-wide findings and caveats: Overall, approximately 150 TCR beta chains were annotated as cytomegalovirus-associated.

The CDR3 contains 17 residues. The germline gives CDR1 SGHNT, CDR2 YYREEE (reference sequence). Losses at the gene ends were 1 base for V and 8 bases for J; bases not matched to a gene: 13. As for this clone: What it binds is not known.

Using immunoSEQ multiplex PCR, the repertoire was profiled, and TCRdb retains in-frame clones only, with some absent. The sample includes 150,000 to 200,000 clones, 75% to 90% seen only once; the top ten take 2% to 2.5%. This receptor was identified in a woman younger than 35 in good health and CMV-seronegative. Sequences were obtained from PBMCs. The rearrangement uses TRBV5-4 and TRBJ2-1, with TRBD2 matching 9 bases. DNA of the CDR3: TGTGCCAGCAGCTTGTACCCGAGAGGGACTAGCCGCCATGAGCAGTTCTTC. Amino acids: CASSLYPRGTSRHEQFF.